These T cell receptor beta chains were read from a single sample in a study of OX40 agonist ivuxolimab in advanced cancers. Libraries were prepared by immunoSEQ multiplex PCR; TCRdb keeps only in-frame clonotypes and omits some of them. The table lists fewer than 25,000 clones, 68% of them singletons. The sequences come from CD4+ or CD8+ T cells sorted from blood, collected in a trial of the OX40 agonist ivuxolimab. These TCRs come from an adult with an advanced solid tumor such as melanoma, head and neck, liver or kidney cancer. The conserved cysteine and the conserved F or W are not part of the CDR3 here. Some rows have no size entry. The others give once, few or many, or a class for an expanded clone.

abundance | len | v_gene | CDR3aa
few | 12 | TRBV2 | ASRLGQRGNEQY
- | 12 | TRBV5-5 | ASSPGQGYQPQH
- | 14 | TRBV6-6 | ASSYAAASGAYEQY
once | 12 | TRBV6-6 | ASSSDPGGETQY
- | 14 | TRBV28 | ASSPPRVDDNYGYT
once | 16 | TRBV7-2 | ASSSSEIRQGITDTQY
medium-sized | 11 | TRBV19 | ASSIYAPDTQY
few | 10 | TRBV6-6 | ASSYEGVGAF
- | 10 | TRBV15 | ATSGEKREQY
once | 13 | TRBV28 | ASSFLSGGREEQF
- | 13 | TRBV7-3 | ASSLVGGAADTQY
- | 12 | TRBV5-6 | ASSLGGSAYEQY
- | 14 | TRBV4-3 | ASSQDGTGVLYGYT
- | 12 | TRBV27 | ASSKLAGEETQY
- | 13 | TRBV28 | ASSLMPLNSYEQY
- | 15 | TRBV28 | ASRGGAELSSYNEQF
- | 12 | TRBV19 | ASSSLTGNTEAF
- | 13 | TRBV4-2 | ASSPRDDSSRGYT
- | 17 | TRBV4-1 | ASSQEKRVDSTFGNEQY
few | 9 | TRBV19 | ASRWMGGYT
few | 12 | TRBV2 | ASRTGPGDNEQF
- | 13 | TRBV21-1 | ASSAGNSSTDTQY
- | 9 | TRBV2 | ASSEQAEQY
once | 15 | TRBV19 | ASSPRVEQVWRETQY
- | 13 | TRBV5-1 | ASSLTSGNTGELF
- | 14 | TRBV7-3 | ASSPRRTGRINEQF
- | 14 | TRBV28 | ASTPSGGADSDTQY
- | 13 | TRBV18 | ASSPVSEYSYEQY
few | 11 | TRBV7-8 | ASSPGAGYEQY
- | 15 | TRBV7-8 | ASSLGVGRWDTDTQY
- | 11 | TRBV9 | ASSVRGNTEAF
few | 14 | TRBV5-6 | ASSLELGGRDIEQY
- | 15 | TRBV4-1 | ASSQLGTPGWREKLF
many | 11 | TRBV28 | ASSFSQDYEQY
few | 13 | TRBV15 | ATSTGLAGAYEQY
- | 12 | TRBV19 | ASSTTGVADTQY
- | 15 | TRBV28 | ASGPLVTRNSDEKLF
- | 13 | TRBV4-1 | ASSQPGTESYGYT
few | 12 | TRBV1 | TSSQARGGETQY
- | 14 | TRBV5-4 | ASSIQDSYSADTQY
- | 8 | TRBV2 | ASSGWTQY
- | 15 | TRBV6-1 | ASSEEEAGTYTGELF
- | 13 | TRBV4-2 | ASSQESWGSDTQY
- | 13 | TRBV27 | ASSPRRESSYEQY
- | 12 | TRBV27 | ASSLRGDSYEQY
- | 17 | TRBV9 | ASSVVDRGLPWGQETQY
- | 14 | TRBV28 | ASSLYPPGGGYEQY
medium-sized | 11 | TRBV27 | ASSLGSTYEQY
once | 13 | TRBV9 | ASSANSNTPYGYT
- | 13 | TRBV7-6 | ASSLNPGLGYGYT
- | 14 | TRBV7-9 | ASSHRQVSGANVLT